These T cell receptor beta chains were read from a single sample in a study of control samples from healthy donors and cancer patients. Libraries were prepared by immunoSEQ multiplex PCR; TCRdb keeps only in-frame clonotypes and omits some of them. The data contain around 130,000 clones, roughly 90% of them seen just once; the ten biggest clones take up about 40%. The sequenced material came from blood. These receptor sequences come from a man aged 50 or older in good health. Each CDR3 is given with its conserved first and last residue. The D gene is left open where the match is weak. Clone size appears in some rows only: once, few, many, or a class for an expanded clone.

.	.	TRBV5-4	TRBJ2-3	CASSAGNTDTQYF	TGTGCCAGCAGCGCCGGGAACACAGATACGCAGTATTTT
.	TRBD2	TRBV5-1	TRBJ2-3	CASSLAGYTDTQYF	TGCGCCAGCAGCCTAGCGGGGTATACAGATACGCAGTATTTT
.	.	TRBV5-1	TRBJ1-2	CASSLGQGIEGYTF	TGCGCCAGCAGCTTGGGGCAGGGGATAGAGGGCTACACCTTC
few	.	TRBV12-3/TRBV12-4	TRBJ2-2	CASSNGFGELFF	TGTGCCAGCAGTAACGGGTTCGGGGAGCTGTTTTTT
.	TRBD1	TRBV9	TRBJ1-1	CASSVEIGTGGTEAFF	TGTGCCAGCAGCGTAGAGATTGGGACAGGAGGGACTGAAGCTTTCTTT
.	.	TRBV28	TRBJ1-1	CASSPLDTEAFF	TGTGCCAGCAGTCCGCTGGACACTGAAGCTTTCTTT
.	.	TRBV29-1	TRBJ1-2	CSVEDDEIYGYTF	TGCAGCGTTGAAGACGACGAGATCTATGGCTACACCTTC
.	TRBD1	TRBV4-1	TRBJ2-7	CASSQGSGTGPYEQYF	TGCGCCAGCAGCCAAGGATCCGGGACAGGGCCCTACGAGCAGTACTTC
few	TRBD1	TRBV25-1	TRBJ2-5	CASKDRGGETQYF	TGTGCCAGCAAGGACAGGGGGGGGGAGACCCAGTACTTC
.	TRBD1	TRBV6-5	TRBJ1-6	CATRTGSSYNSPLHF	TGTGCCACTAGGACAGGGAGCTCCTATAATTCACCCCTCCACTTT
.	TRBD1	TRBV7-6	TRBJ1-5	CASSLEGAQGPGHYSNQPQHF	TGTGCCAGCAGCTTAGAGGGGGCACAGGGCCCGGGGCATTATAGCAATCAGCCCCAGCATTTT
.	TRBD1	TRBV18	TRBJ2-5	CASSPDRDGTQYF	TGTGCCAGCTCACCGGACAGGGACGGGACCCAGTACTTC
few	.	TRBV6-5	TRBJ1-1	CASSTGLNTEAFF	TGTGCCAGCAGTACAGGGTTGAACACTGAAGCTTTCTTT
.	TRBD2	TRBV10-3	TRBJ2-3	CAISGRTSGGSTDTQYF	TGTGCCATCAGTGGGCGGACTAGCGGGGGTAGCACAGATACGCAGTATTTT
.	.	TRBV19	TRBJ1-5	CASSIAGKWDQPQHF	TGTGCCAGTAGTATAGCAGGGAAGTGGGATCAGCCCCAGCATTTT
.	.	TRBV20-1	TRBJ1-3	CSALYGNTIYF	TGCAGTGCTCTTTATGGAAACACCATATATTTT
.	TRBD1	TRBV28	TRBJ1-2	CASSPGTGGEDGYTF	TGTGCCAGCAGCCCCGGGACAGGGGGCGAGGATGGCTACACCTTC
.	.	TRBV6-5	TRBJ1-1	CASSYSRVNTEAFF	TGTGCCAGCAGTTACTCGAGAGTGAACACTGAAGCTTTCTTT
.	.	TRBV7-2	TRBJ1-2	CASSLEGDLYGYTF	TGTGCCAGCAGCTTAGAAGGGGACCTATATGGCTACACCTTC
few	TRBD2	TRBV7-2	TRBJ2-1	CASSLAGGLYNEQFF	TGTGCCAGCAGCCTCGCGGGGGGTCTTTACAATGAGCAGTTCTTC
.	.	TRBV3-1/TRBV3-2	TRBJ1-1	CASSHRHNGGTEAFF	TGTGCCAGCAGCCATCGACACAACGGGGGCACTGAAGCTTTCTTT
.	.	TRBV19	TRBJ1-3	CASSIGRGNTIYF	TGTGCCAGTAGTATAGGGCGAGGAAACACCATATATTTT
.	.	TRBV12-3/TRBV12-4	TRBJ1-1	CASSFGQIEAFF	TGTGCCAGCAGTTTCGGACAGATTGAAGCTTTCTTT
.	.	TRBV28	TRBJ2-7	CASRDSGEQYF	TGTGCCAGCAGAGACAGCGGCGAGCAGTACTTC
once	TRBD1	TRBV4-3	TRBJ1-2	CASSAGTVDGYTF	TGCGCCAGCAGCGCGGGGACAGTGGATGGCTACACCTTC
.	.	TRBV6-5	TRBJ2-2	CASSYWTGVSSGELFF	TGTGCCAGCAGTTACTGGACGGGGGTGAGCAGCGGGGAGCTGTTTTTT
.	.	TRBV7-2	TRBJ2-4	CASSLTVTSKNIQYF	TGTGCCAGCAGCTTGACAGTCACCAGTAAAAACATTCAGTACTTC
.	.	TRBV30	TRBJ2-7	CAWADSYEQYF	TGTGCCTGGGCCGACAGCTACGAGCAGTACTTC
.	.	TRBV5-4	TRBJ1-2	CASSWGAGETYGYTF	TGTGCCAGCAGCTGGGGCGCAGGGGAGACCTATGGCTACACCTTC
.	.	TRBV5-1	TRBJ1-2	CASSPDSNYGYTF	TGCGCCAGCAGCCCGGACAGCAACTATGGCTACACCTTC
.	TRBD2	TRBV10-2	TRBJ2-7	CASSATSGGGEQYF	TGCGCCAGCAGTGCCACTAGCGGGGGGGGCGAGCAGTACTTC
.	.	TRBV29-1	TRBJ1-1	CSVDEGKGTEAFF	TGCAGCGTTGATGAGGGGAAGGGGACTGAAGCTTTCTTT
.	.	TRBV6-5	TRBJ2-1	CASRDGYNEQFF	TGTGCCAGCAGGGATGGGTACAATGAGCAGTTCTTC
.	TRBD1	TRBV11-2	TRBJ1-2	CASSFQGAAHGYTF	TGTGCCAGCAGCTTTCAGGGGGCGGCCCATGGCTACACCTTC
.	.	TRBV11-3	TRBJ1-3	CASSLNDVGERGNTIYF	TGTGCCAGCAGCTTAAATGATGTCGGGGAGAGGGGAAACACCATATATTTT
.	.	TRBV18	TRBJ2-7	CASSLGGEQYF	TGTGCCAGCTCCCTGGGTGGCGAGCAGTACTTC
.	TRBD1	TRBV29-1	TRBJ2-7	CSVEGSRQGNIANEQYF	TGCAGCGTTGAGGGGTCCAGACAGGGAAATATCGCCAACGAGCAGTACTTC
.	.	TRBV11-3	TRBJ1-1	CASSASPFTEAFF	TGTGCCAGCAGCGCAAGTCCTTTCACTGAAGCTTTCTTT
.	.	TRBV14	TRBJ1-1	CASSQVSGVPTEAFF	TGTGCCAGCAGCCAAGTATCGGGGGTACCCACTGAAGCTTTCTTT
.	.	TRBV5-8	TRBJ2-5	CASSLGGGEETQYF	TGTGCCAGCAGCTTAGGGGGAGGAGAAGAGACCCAGTACTTC
.	.	TRBV6-4	TRBJ2-7	CASSGIDRVYEQYF	TGTGCCAGCAGTGGAATAGACAGAGTGTACGAGCAGTACTTC
.	.	TRBV9	TRBJ1-3	CASSVVGASGNTIYF	TGTGCCAGCAGCGTAGTGGGCGCCTCTGGAAACACCATATATTTT
.	.	TRBV6-1	TRBJ1-2	CASSEIRVGGYTF	TGTGCCAGCAGTGAAATTCGGGTGGGTGGCTACACCTTC
.	.	TRBV5-1	TRBJ1-2	CASSLSPGTSYGYTF	TGCGCCAGCAGCCTTAGCCCCGGGACAAGCTATGGCTACACCTTC
few	.	TRBV6-1	TRBJ2-2	CASSVRITGTTGELFF	TGTGCCAGCAGTGTACGGATAACAGGGACCACCGGGGAGCTGTTTTTT
.	TRBD1	TRBV6-5	TRBJ2-3	CASTSPGQETYTQYF	TGTGCCAGCACTAGCCCGGGACAGGAAACTTATACGCAGTATTTT
once	.	TRBV21-1	TRBJ2-6	CASRGQGSGANVLTF	TGTGCCAGCAGGGGACAGGGCTCTGGGGCCAACGTCCTGACTTTC
.	TRBD1	TRBV30	TRBJ1-4	CAWMGQGATNEKLFF	TGTGCCTGGATGGGACAGGGAGCAACTAATGAAAAACTGTTTTTT
.	.	TRBV18	TRBJ1-5	CASSPTNQPQHF	TGTGCCAGCTCACCAACCAATCAGCCCCAGCATTTT
.	.	TRBV11-2	TRBJ2-5	CASSSLRTEETQYF	TGTGCCAGCAGCTCACTAAGGACGGAAGAGACCCAGTACTTC